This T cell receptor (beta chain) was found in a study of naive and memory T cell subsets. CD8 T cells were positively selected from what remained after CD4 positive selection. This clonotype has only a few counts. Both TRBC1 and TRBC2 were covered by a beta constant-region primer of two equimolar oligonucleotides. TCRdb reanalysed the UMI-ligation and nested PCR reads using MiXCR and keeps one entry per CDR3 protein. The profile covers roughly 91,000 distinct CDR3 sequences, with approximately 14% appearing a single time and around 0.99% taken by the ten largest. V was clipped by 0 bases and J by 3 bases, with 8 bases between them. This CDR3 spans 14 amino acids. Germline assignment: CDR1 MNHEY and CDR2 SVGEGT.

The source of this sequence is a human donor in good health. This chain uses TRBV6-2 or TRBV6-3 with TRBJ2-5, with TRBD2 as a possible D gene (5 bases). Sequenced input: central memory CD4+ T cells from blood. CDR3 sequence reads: CASSYSISEETQYF. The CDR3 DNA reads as TGTGCCAGCAGTTACTCCATTAGCGAAGAGACCCAGTACTTC.